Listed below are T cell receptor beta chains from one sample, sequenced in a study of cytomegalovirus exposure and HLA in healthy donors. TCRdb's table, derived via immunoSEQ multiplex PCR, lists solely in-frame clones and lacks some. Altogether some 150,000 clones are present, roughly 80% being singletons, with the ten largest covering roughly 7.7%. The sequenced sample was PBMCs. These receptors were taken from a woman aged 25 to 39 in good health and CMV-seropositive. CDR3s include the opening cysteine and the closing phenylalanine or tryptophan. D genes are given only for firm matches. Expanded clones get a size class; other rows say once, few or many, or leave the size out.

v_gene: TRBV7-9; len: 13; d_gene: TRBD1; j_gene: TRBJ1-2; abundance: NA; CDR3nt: TGTTCCAGCAGTCCTGGACAGGGCTATGGCTACACCTTC; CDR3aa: CSSSPGQGYGYTF
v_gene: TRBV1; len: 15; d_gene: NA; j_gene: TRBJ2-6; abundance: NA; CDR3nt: TGCACCAGCAAGGGACTGCCCTCTGGGGCCAACGTCCTGACTTTC; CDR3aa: CTSKGLPSGANVLTF
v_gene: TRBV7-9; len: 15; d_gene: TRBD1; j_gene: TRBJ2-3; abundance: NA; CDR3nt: TGTGCCAGCAGCGAATGGACAGGGAGCACAGATACGCAGTATTTT; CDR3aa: CASSEWTGSTDTQYF
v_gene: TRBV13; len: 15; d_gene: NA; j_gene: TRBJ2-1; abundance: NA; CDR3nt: TGTGCCAGCAGCCCCGACAGGATCTCCTACAATGAGCAGTTCTTC; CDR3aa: CASSPDRISYNEQFF
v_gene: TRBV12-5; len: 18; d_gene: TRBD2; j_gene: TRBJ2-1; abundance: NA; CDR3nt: TGTGCTAGTGGTTTGGGGACTAGCGGGGGGGCCATTGAGGATGAGCAGTTCTTC; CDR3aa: CASGLGTSGGAIEDEQFF
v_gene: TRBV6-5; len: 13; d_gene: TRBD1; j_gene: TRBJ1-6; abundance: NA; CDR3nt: TGTGCCAGCAGCTGGGACAGGGATTCACCCCTCCACTTT; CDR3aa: CASSWDRDSPLHF
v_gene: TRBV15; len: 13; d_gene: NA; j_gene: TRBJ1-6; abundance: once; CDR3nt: TGTGCCACCAGCAGAGCAGGGTCGGCACCCCTCCACTTT; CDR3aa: CATSRAGSAPLHF
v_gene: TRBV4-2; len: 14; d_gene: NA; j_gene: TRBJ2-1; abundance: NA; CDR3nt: TGTGCCAGCAGCCCCAATTCGGCGGGCTGGGAGCAGTTCTTC; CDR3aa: CASSPNSAGWEQFF
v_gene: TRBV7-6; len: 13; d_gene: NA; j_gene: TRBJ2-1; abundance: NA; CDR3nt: TGTGCCAGCAGCCCCGGACACATCAATGAGCAGTTCTTC; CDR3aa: CASSPGHINEQFF
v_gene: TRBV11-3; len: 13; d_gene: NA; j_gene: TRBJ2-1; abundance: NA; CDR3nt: TGTGCCAGCAGCTTAGGCGGGTCCGATGAGCAGTTCTTC; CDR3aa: CASSLGGSDEQFF
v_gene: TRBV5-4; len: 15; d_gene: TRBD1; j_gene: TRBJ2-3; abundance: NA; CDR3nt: TGTGCCAGCAGCTGGGACAGGGAGTTATCAGATACGCAGTATTTT; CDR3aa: CASSWDRELSDTQYF
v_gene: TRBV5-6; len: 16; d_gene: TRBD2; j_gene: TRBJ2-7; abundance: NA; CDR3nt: TGTGCCAGCAGCTCCCCTTGGTGGACTAGCTCCTACGAGCAGTACTTC; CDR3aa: CASSSPWWTSSYEQYF
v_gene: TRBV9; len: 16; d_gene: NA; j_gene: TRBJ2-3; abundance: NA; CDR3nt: TGTGCCAGCAGCCCCGGGGAGCGGAGATACACAGATACGCAGTATTTT; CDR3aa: CASSPGERRYTDTQYF
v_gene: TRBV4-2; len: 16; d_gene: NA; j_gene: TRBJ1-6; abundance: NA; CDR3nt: TGTGCCAGCAGCCCGGTCGCTAGCTCCTATAATTCACCCCTCCACTTT; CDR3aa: CASSPVASSYNSPLHF
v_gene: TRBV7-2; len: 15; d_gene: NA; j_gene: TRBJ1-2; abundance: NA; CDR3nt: TGTGCCAGCAGCTTAGTAGGGGGTGGGAACTATGGCTACACCTTC; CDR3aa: CASSLVGGGNYGYTF
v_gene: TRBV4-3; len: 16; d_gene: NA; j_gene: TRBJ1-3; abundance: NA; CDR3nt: TGCGCCAGCAGCCAAGATAGGGGGATCCCTGGAAACACCATATATTTT; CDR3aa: CASSQDRGIPGNTIYF
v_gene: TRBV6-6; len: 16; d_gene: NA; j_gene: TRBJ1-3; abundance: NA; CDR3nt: TGTGCCAGCAGTTTGAGCAGCCTTGAGGCTGGAAACACCATATATTTT; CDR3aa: CASSLSSLEAGNTIYF
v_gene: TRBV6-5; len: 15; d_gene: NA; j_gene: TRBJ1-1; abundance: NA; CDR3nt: TGTGCCAGCAGCCCAATCAGGGTCGGGTACACTGAAGCTTTCTTT; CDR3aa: CASSPIRVGYTEAFF
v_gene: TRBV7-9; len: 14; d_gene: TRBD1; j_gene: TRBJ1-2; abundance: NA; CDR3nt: TGTGCCAGCAGTCGGGACAGCCTTTGGACGAGCTACACCTTC; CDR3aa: CASSRDSLWTSYTF
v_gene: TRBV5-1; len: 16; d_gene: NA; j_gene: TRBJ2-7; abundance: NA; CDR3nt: TGCGCCAGCAGCTCCCAGTACCGCTCTCGGACAGACGAGCAGTACTTC; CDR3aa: CASSSQYRSRTDEQYF
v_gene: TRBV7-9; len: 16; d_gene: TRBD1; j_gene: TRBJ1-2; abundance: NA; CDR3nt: TGTGCCAGCAGTTCAGGACAGGTCTTGATTAACTATGGCTACACCTTC; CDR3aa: CASSSGQVLINYGYTF
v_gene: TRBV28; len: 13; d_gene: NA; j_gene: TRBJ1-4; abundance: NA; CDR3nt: TGTGCCAGCAGTTTACCCGCGCGTGAAAAACTGTTTTTT; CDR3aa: CASSLPAREKLFF
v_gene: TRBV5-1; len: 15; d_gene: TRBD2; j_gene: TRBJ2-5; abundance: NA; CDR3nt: TGCGCCAGCCGGGGGGTTTTTCAGTACCAAGAGACCCAGTACTTC; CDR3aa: CASRGVFQYQETQYF
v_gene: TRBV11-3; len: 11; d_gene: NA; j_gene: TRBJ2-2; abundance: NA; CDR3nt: TGTGCCAGCAGTAGTACCGGGGAGCTGTTTTTT; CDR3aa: CASSSTGELFF
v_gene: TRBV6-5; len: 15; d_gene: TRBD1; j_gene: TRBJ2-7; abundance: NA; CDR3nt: TGTGCCAGCAGGGACCCGGGACAGGGGATCTACGAGCAGTACTTC; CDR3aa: CASRDPGQGIYEQYF
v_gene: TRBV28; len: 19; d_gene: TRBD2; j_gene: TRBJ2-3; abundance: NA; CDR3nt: TGTGCCAGCAGTTTAGTCATTAGCGGGGGGGTATCTAGCACAGATACGCAGTATTTT; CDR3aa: CASSLVISGGVSSTDTQYF
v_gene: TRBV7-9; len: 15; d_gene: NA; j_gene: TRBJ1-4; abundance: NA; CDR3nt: TGTGCCAGCAGCTCCGCGGGACGGTCTAATGAAAAACTGTTTTTT; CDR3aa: CASSSAGRSNEKLFF
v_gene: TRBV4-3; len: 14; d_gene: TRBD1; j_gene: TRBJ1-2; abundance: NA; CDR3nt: TGCGCCAGCAGCCAACCCGGGACAGGAACTGGCTACACCTTC; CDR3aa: CASSQPGTGTGYTF
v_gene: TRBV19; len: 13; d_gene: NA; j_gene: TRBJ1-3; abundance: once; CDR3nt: TGTGCCAGTATCAGGGCGGGAGGAAACACCATATATTTT; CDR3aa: CASIRAGGNTIYF
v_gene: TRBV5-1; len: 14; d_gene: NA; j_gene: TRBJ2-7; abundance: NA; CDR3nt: TGCGCCAGTGCTATTGAGGAGGGTGTCGGCGAGCAGTACTTC; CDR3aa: CASAIEEGVGEQYF